This TCR beta chain appears in the sequencing data of a study of post-analysis software for immune sequencing data. General study points: A few TRBV segments occurring more often in patients than controls included TRBV5-6, TRBV5-1 and TRBV20-1. Samples prepared in the same batch strongly co-clustered by F measure.

Included in the TCR beta cDNA libraries were unique molecular identifiers. TCRdb re-analysed the PCR reads in MiXCR, keeping a single row per CDR3 protein. The sample includes 150,000 to 200,000 distinct CDR3 sequences, about 29% of them seen just once. Trimming pared 0 bases from V and 5 bases from J, leaving 7 bases between. Per germline, CDR1 MNHEY and CDR2 SVGEGT. This CDR3 has 14 residues. This clonotype was picked up a small number of times. The antigen is not known. The specimen sequenced was blood. This TCR was sampled from a girl between 5 and 17 years old with multiple sclerosis. The chain recombines TRBV6-2 or TRBV6-3 with TRBJ2-2; D remains ambiguous. DNA of the CDR3: TGTGCCAGCAGTTACTCGATGAGTACCGGGGAGCTGTTTTTT. Its protein is CASSYSMSTGELFF.